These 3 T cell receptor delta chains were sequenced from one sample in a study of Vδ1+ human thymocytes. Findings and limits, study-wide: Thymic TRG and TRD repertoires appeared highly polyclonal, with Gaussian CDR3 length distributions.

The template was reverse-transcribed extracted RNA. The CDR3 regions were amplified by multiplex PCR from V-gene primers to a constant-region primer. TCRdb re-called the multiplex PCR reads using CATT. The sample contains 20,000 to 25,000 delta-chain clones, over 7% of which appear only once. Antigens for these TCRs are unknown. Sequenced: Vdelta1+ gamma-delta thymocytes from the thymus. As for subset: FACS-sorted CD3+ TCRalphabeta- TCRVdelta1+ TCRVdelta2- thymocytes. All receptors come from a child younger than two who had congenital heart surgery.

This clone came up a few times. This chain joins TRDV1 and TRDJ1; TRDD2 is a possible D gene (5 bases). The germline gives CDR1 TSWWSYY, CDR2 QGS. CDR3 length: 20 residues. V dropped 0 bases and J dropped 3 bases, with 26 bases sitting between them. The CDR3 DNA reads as TGTGCTCTTGGGGAACTTCCTTTTCCCTACTCTGCCGGGTACGCCGATAAACTCATCTTT. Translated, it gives CALGELPFPYSAGYADKLIF.

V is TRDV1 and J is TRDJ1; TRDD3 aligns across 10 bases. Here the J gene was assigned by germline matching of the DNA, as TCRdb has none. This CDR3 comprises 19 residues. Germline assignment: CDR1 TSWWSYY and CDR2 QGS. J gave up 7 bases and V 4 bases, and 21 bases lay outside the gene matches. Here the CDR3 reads CALGVGLPTPLGDLAKLIF. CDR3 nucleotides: TGTGCTCTTGGGGTTGGCCTACCTACTCCACTGGGGGATTTAGCTAAACTCATCTTT.

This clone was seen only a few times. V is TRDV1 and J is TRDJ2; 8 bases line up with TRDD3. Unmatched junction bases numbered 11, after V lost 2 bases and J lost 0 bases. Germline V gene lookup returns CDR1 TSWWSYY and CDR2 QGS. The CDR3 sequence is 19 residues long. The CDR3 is CALGEFPDWGGPLTAQLFF. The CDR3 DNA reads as TGTGCTCTTGGGGAATTTCCGGACTGGGGGGGCCCTTTGACAGCACAACTCTTCTTT.